One sample yielded the 23 T cell receptor beta chains listed below, sequenced in a study of blood T cell repertoires in COVID-19. Data came from immunoSEQ multiplex PCR; TCRdb stores just in-frame clones and leaves some out. The table has fewer than 350,000 clones, approximately 86% seen once. Sample: peripheral blood. The origin of the receptors is a man in his forties or fifties with active or convalescent COVID-19.

The gene calls are TRBV30 and TRBJ1-1, with D tentatively TRBD1 (5 bases). The germline V and J ends were trimmed by 3 bases and 0 bases, with 14 bases remaining between them. This CDR3 has 15 residues. Germline CDR1 is GTSNPN and CDR2 is SVGIG (reference sequence). The CDR3: CAWSHTGVVNTEAFF. The CDR3 bases are TGTGCCTGGAGCCATACGGGGGTGGTGAACACTGAAGCTTTCTTT.

The rearrangement links TRBV5-4 to TRBJ2-3, with 9 nucleotides matching TRBD1. V dropped 5 bases and J dropped 2; count of bases not matched to a gene: 9. The CDR3 runs 16 residues. CDR1 is SGHNT, CDR2 YYREEE, per germline (reference sequence). DNA of the CDR3: TGTGCCAGCAGGGCCGAGACAGGGGGACCCACAGATACGCAGTATTTT. It codes for CASRAETGGPTDTQYF.

The rearrangement joins TRBV5-5 to TRBJ2-3, with D hard to call. V shed 4 bases and J shed 2 bases, with 5 bases lying between them. Germline V CDR1 and CDR2: SGHKS, YYEKEE (reference sequence). The CDR3 sequence is 12 residues long. The CDR3 sequence is CASSPPTDTQYF. The CDR3 coding sequence is TGTGCCAGCAGCCCTCCCACAGATACGCAGTATTTT.

The chain combines TRBV7-9 with TRBJ2-7; 7 bases line up with TRBD2. V trimming: 5 bases; J trimming: 3 bases; junction bases outside the gene matches: 4. Germline V gene sequence: CDR1 SEHNR, CDR2 FQNEAQ (reference sequence). The CDR3 is made up of 13 amino acids. CDR3 DNA: TGTGCCAGCAGCCCCCGGGGGGTCTACGAGCAGTACTTC. Translation: CASSPRGVYEQYF.

The V gene is TRBV28, the J gene TRBJ2-1; 7 bases align to TRBD2. The CDR3 consists of 16 residues. Germline V lookup: CDR1 MDHEN, CDR2 SYDVKM. V lost 2 bases to trimming and J lost 6 bases; unmatched junction nucleotides: 10. The CDR3, as DNA: TGTGCCAGCAGTTTAATCGAAGGGAGGGCCGCCAATGAGCAGTTCTTC. Its translation: CASSLIEGRAANEQFF.

This clone appeared a single time. This chain links TRBV11-1 with TRBJ1-2; D remains unclear. With 4 bases removed from V and 0 bases from J, the gap between germline ends came to 9 bases. The CDR3 length is 14 residues. Germline V gene sequence: CDR1 SGHAT, CDR2 FQDESV (reference sequence). This CDR3 is CASSSGVPNYGYTF. The CDR3 DNA reads as TGTGCCAGCAGCTCAGGTGTTCCTAACTATGGCTACACCTTC.

The chain combines TRBV30 with TRBJ1-2, with a weak D call TRBD1 (5 bases). The germline gives CDR1 GTSNPN, CDR2 SVGIG (reference sequence). The CDR3 is 14 residues long. V lost 4 bases, J lost 7 bases, and 19 bases lay in between. CDR3 sequence: CAWMDTGRWGGYTF. The CDR3 nucleotides read TGTGCCTGGATGGATACAGGACGATGGGGTGGCTACACCTTC.

This chain links TRBV30 with TRBJ2-1; no clear D. V was clipped by 7 bases and J by 0 bases, with 16 bases between them. The CDR3 extends over 15 amino acids. Looked up from germline, CDR1 is GTSNPN and CDR2 is SVGIG (reference sequence). For the CDR3, the DNA is TGTGCCTCGATGTCACTTAGGAGCTCCTACAATGAGCAGTTCTTC. It yields the protein CASMSLRSSYNEQFF.

The genes are TRBV28 and TRBJ1-6; perhaps TRBD1 as D (6 bases). Germline V gene data show CDR1 as MDHEN and CDR2 as SYDVKM. The CDR3 is 15 amino acids. The V gene lost 5 bases and the J gene lost 9 bases, with 17 bases spanning the gap. The CDR3 coding sequence is TGTGCCAGCAGTGAACCTGGACAGCTCGGTTCACCCCTCCACTTT. Protein sequence: CASSEPGQLGSPLHF.

This rearrangement joins TRBV7-9 to TRBJ2-1, with 12 nucleotides matching TRBD2. The germline V gene has CDR1 SEHNR and CDR2 FQNEAQ (reference sequence). Trimming at V came to 7 bases and at J to 8 bases, leaving 21 bases not matched to a gene. The CDR3 extends over 19 amino acids. CDR3 DNA sequence: TGTGCCAGCAAACCCCCCTCCGCCGGACTAGCGGGAAAAAGGGATGAGCAGTTCTTC. Protein product: CASKPPSAGLAGKRDEQFF.

The J gene is TRBJ1-5, the V gene TRBV13, with 7 positions matching TRBD1. The CDR3 has 14 amino acids. Unmatched junction bases numbered 3, after V lost 5 bases and J lost 2 bases. Germline CDR1 reads PRHDT; CDR2 reads FYEKMQ (reference sequence). In DNA form, the CDR3 reads TGTGCCAGCAGCACCGGACAGGGCAATCAGCCCCAGCATTTT. Translated, it gives CASSTGQGNQPQHF. The full variable domain, rest sourced from reference TRBV13 and TRBJ1-5, is AAGVIQSPRHLIKEKRETATLKCYPIPRHDTVYWYQQGPGQDPQFLISFYEKMQSDKGSIPDRFSAQQFSDYHSELNMSSLELGDSALYFCASSTGQGNQPQHFGDGTRLSIL.

The V gene is TRBV9, the J gene TRBJ1-1; the match to TRBD1 covers 9 bases. This CDR3 contains 12 residues. V dropped 4 bases and J dropped 11; count of bases not matched to a gene: 6. Germline loops: CDR1 SGDLS, CDR2 YYNGEE. The CDR3, as DNA: TGTGCCAGCAGCAAACAGGGGGCGCGGGCTTTCTTT. As protein: CASSKQGARAFF.

This chain joins TRBV6-5 and TRBJ2-1; D might be TRBD2 (5 bases). The V gene lost 7 bases and the J gene lost 5 bases, with 18 bases spanning the gap. Germline CDR1 and CDR2: MNHEY and SVGAGI. The CDR3 loop spans 15 amino acids. Here the CDR3 reads CASTTWSGLNNEQFF. CDR3 DNA: TGTGCCAGCACCACCTGGTCGGGGTTAAACAATGAGCAGTTCTTC.

The J gene is TRBJ1-2, the V gene TRBV30, with a weak D call TRBD1 (5 bases). CDR3 length: 11 amino acids. V was trimmed by 2 bases and J by 9 bases, leaving 10 bases between them. Germline-derived CDR1 and CDR2 are GTSNPN and SVGIG (reference sequence). In nucleotides, the CDR3 is TGTGCCTGGAGTTGGGACTTCAGCTACACCTTC. It is translated as CAWSWDFSYTF. Full variable domain (remainder filled in from reference TRBV30 and TRBJ1-2): SQTIHQWPATLVQPVGSPLSLECTVEGTSNPNLYWYRQAAGRGLQLLFYSVGIGQISSEVPQNLSASRPQDRQFILSSKKLLLSDSGFYLCAWSWDFSYTFGSGTRLTVV.

The chain recombines TRBV5-6 with TRBJ1-1; no reliable D call. Germline V gives CDR1 SGHDT, CDR2 YYEEEE. The CDR3 sequence is 14 residues long. V was trimmed by 6 bases and J by 4 bases, leaving 16 bases between them. CDR3 region: CASTLQSGSTEAFF. For the CDR3, the DNA is TGTGCCAGCACCCTCCAGTCGGGGAGCACTGAAGCTTTCTTT.

This rearrangement joins TRBV5-1 to TRBJ2-3, with 9 bases lining up with TRBD2. The CDR3 is 14 residues long. The J segment lost 5 bases and the V segment lost 2 bases, leaving 3 bases of the junction unmatched. Germline CDR1 is SGHRS and CDR2 is YFSETQ. The CDR3 nucleotides are TGCGCCAGCAGCTTTAGCGGGGGAGTAGATACGCAGTATTTT. Its translation: CASSFSGGVDTQYF.

The chain combines TRBV7-2 with TRBJ2-3; TRBD1 agrees at 8 bases. Germline CDR1 and CDR2: SGHTA and FQGNSA. With 2 bases clipped from V and 1 base from J, the junction kept 2 bases outside the gene matches. The CDR3 has 15 amino acids. The CDR3 reads CASSLWGQGTDTQYF. As DNA, the CDR3 is TGTGCCAGCAGCTTATGGGGACAGGGCACAGATACGCAGTATTTT.

V usage is TRBV11-2 and J usage is TRBJ2-1; D may be TRBD2 (7 bases). Trimming stripped 5 bases from V and 10 bases from J, with 18 bases between. This CDR3 is 14 amino acids long. Looked up from germline, CDR1 is SGHAT and CDR2 is FQNNGV. CDR3 loop: CASSPTAGAREQFF. The CDR3 region has the DNA TGTGCCAGCAGCCCGACGGCGGGGGCAAGGGAGCAGTTCTTC.

The rearrangement joins TRBV4-1 to TRBJ1-5, with a tentative D call TRBD1 (5 bases). Trimming removed 5 bases at V and 0 bases at J, with 8 bases between. The CDR3 runs 14 residues. Germline CDR1 is MGHRA and CDR2 is YSYEKL. The CDR3 nucleotides read TGCGCCAGCAGCACAGGTGATAGCAATCAGCCCCAGCATTTT. The encoded protein is CASSTGDSNQPQHF.

The chain joins TRBV29-1 to TRBJ1-1; D remains unclear. The V end lost 3 bases, the J end lost 1 base, and 9 bases lay between the germline ends. CDR1 SQVTM and CDR2 ANQGSEA come from the germline V gene. The CDR3 spans 13 residues. The CDR3 DNA follows: TGCAGCGTTGATTGGGCTGGGAACACTGAAGCTTTCTTT. As protein: CSVDWAGNTEAFF. Full variable domain (outside the CDR3, taken from reference TRBV29-1 and TRBJ1-1): SAVISQKPSRDICQRGTSLTIQCQVDSQVTMMFWYRQQPGQSLTLIATANQGSEATYESGFVIDKFPISRPNLTFSTLTVSNMSPEDSSIYLCSVDWAGNTEAFFGQGTRLTVV.

This chain joins TRBV30 and TRBJ1-4; perhaps TRBD1 as D (5 bases). Looked up from germline, CDR1 is GTSNPN and CDR2 is SVGIG (reference sequence). This CDR3 has 15 residues. V was shortened by 0 bases and J by 8 bases, with 16 bases between the two germline ends. CDR3 region: CAWSVGARKDEKLFF. DNA of the CDR3: TGTGCCTGGAGTGTAGGGGCGCGGAAGGACGAAAAACTGTTTTTT.

The chain is built from TRBV29-1 and TRBJ1-5; TRBD1 is a possible D gene (6 bases). Trimming left V 6 bases short and J 5 bases short, with 11 bases between. The CDR3 loop spans 12 amino acids. Germline values: CDR1 SQVTM, CDR2 ANQGSEA. The CDR3 region has the DNA TGCAGCGTCGGAGGGGGGGATCAGCCCCAGCATTTT. Its protein is CSVGGGDQPQHF. Complete variable domain (other parts from reference TRBV29-1 and TRBJ1-5): SAVISQKPSRDICQRGTSLTIQCQVDSQVTMMFWYRQQPGQSLTLIATANQGSEATYESGFVIDKFPISRPNLTFSTLTVSNMSPEDSSIYLCSVGGGDQPQHFGDGTRLSIL.

This clone came up a few times. The chain couples TRBV30 to TRBJ1-2; TRBD1 might be the D (6 bases). Germline V lookup: CDR1 GTSNPN, CDR2 SVGIG (reference sequence). With 2 bases removed from V and 3 bases from J, the gap between germline ends came to 10 bases. The CDR3 is 13 residues long. CDR3 region: CAWSKGHYYGYTF. CDR3 coding DNA: TGTGCCTGGAGTAAGGGACATTACTATGGCTACACCTTC.